These 20 T cell receptor beta chains were all obtained from the same sample, sequenced in a study of graft-versus-host responses after intestinal transplantation. No antigen has been assigned to these receptors. Clones were read by immunoSEQ multiplex PCR, and TCRdb kept only the in-frame ones, dropping some. This sample has some 110,000 clones, with more than 85% found just once. The specimen comprised unstimulated CD8+ T cells sorted from spleen or lymph node cells, sampled before transplant. These receptor sequences come from a human donor who was the organ donor for an intestinal transplant.

CDR3 DNA: TGTGCCAGCAGCTTGTCGGAGAACACTGAAGCTTTCTTT. This codes for CASSLSENTEAFF. V gene TRBV5-4 combines with J gene TRBJ1-1; no firm D call. Trimming pared 1 base from V and 1 base from J, leaving 5 bases between. The CDR3 spans 13 residues. Germline CDR1 is SGHNT and CDR2 is YYREEE (reference sequence).

V gene TRBV19 combines with J gene TRBJ2-1; TRBD2 aligns across 10 bases. Germline V lookup: CDR1 LNHDA, CDR2 SQIVND (reference sequence). The junction had 5 bases not matched to a gene; V was cut back by 0 bases and J by 3 bases. The CDR3 covers 17 residues. This chain's CDR3 is CASSIDPSGGSYNEQFF. CDR3 nucleotides: TGTGCCAGTAGTATAGATCCTAGCGGGGGCAGCTACAATGAGCAGTTCTTC.

This clone showed up just once. The gene calls are TRBV25-1 and TRBJ2-7; D gene unclear. The length of the CDR3 is 13 residues. The V end lost 3 bases, the J end lost 3 bases, and 9 bases lay between the germline ends. Germline V CDR1 and CDR2: MGHDK, SYGVNS. The CDR3 bases are TGTGCCAGCAGTGAGAAGGGTTACTACGAGCAGTACTTC. Its protein is CASSEKGYYEQYF.

The chain recombines TRBV28 with TRBJ2-3; 9 positions match TRBD2. CDR1 MDHEN and CDR2 SYDVKM come from the germline V gene. V lost 2 bases, J lost 3 bases, and 15 bases stayed unmatched. This CDR3 spans 19 amino acids. The CDR3: CASSLPLSASGRTTDTQYF. For the CDR3, the DNA is TGTGCCAGCAGTTTACCTCTGAGTGCGAGCGGGAGGACGACAGATACGCAGTATTTT.

The CDR3 bases are TGTGCCAGCCGGCTAAGGACAGTTCTTAACACTGAAGCTTTCTTT. Its translation: CASRLRTVLNTEAFF. V is TRBV6-1 and J is TRBJ1-1, with a tentative D call TRBD1 (6 bases). Trimming took 8 bases from V and 2 from J, leaving 18 bases between them. CDR1 and CDR2 (germline): MNHNS, SASEGT. There are 15 residues in the CDR3.

The chain employs TRBV1 and TRBJ1-1; the table gives TRBD1 as D, unverified against the DNA. TRBV1 is shown as a pseudogene. The CDR3 contains 14 residues. CDR3 amino acids: CTSSRRGLNTEAFF. CDR3 coding DNA: TGCACCAGCAGCCGCAGGGGGCTGAACACTGAAGCTTTCTTT.

The rearrangement links TRBV27 to TRBJ2-1, with 7 bases identical to TRBD2. The CDR3 consists of 15 residues. The J segment lost 2 bases and the V segment lost 4 bases, leaving 5 bases of the junction unmatched. Germline values: CDR1 MNHEY, CDR2 SMNVEV (reference sequence). The CDR3 sequence is CASSSSGETYNEQFF. The CDR3, as DNA: TGTGCCAGCAGTTCGAGCGGGGAAACCTACAATGAGCAGTTCTTC.

The chain has TRBV20-1 and TRBJ1-2; D is uncertain. Deletions cut 3 bases from V and 6 bases from J, with 8 bases between. The germline gives CDR1 DFQATT, CDR2 SNEGSKA (reference sequence). The CDR3 is 11 amino acids. The CDR3 loop is CSARASDGYTF. Written as DNA, the CDR3 is TGCAGTGCTAGGGCCTCTGATGGCTACACCTTC.

The CDR3 region is CASSQRGDGGGSYNEQFF. The DNA of the CDR3 is TGCGCCAGCAGCCAAAGGGGGGACGGAGGAGGCTCCTACAATGAGCAGTTCTTC. V gene TRBV4-1 combines with J gene TRBJ2-1, with D perhaps TRBD1 or TRBD2 (6 bases each). This CDR3 spans 18 amino acids. V gave up 2 bases and J gave up 0 bases, with 17 bases separating them. Germline CDR1 reads MGHRA; CDR2 reads YSYEKL.

The chain is built from TRBV4-1 and TRBJ2-2, with D unclear. This CDR3 spans 14 amino acids. The germline V gene encodes CDR1 MGHRA and CDR2 YSYEKL. Trimming removed 2 bases at V and 3 bases at J, with 7 bases between. The CDR3: CASSQNSYTGELFF. The CDR3 DNA is TGCGCCAGCAGCCAAAACTCGTACACCGGGGAGCTGTTTTTT.

The chain couples TRBV7-9 to TRBJ2-7; possible D gene TRBD1, 6 bases. There are 15 residues in the CDR3. Germline-derived CDR1 and CDR2 are SEHNR and FQNEAQ (reference sequence). Trimming stripped 4 bases from V and 0 bases from J, with 13 bases between. The CDR3 loop reads CASSYGGQISYEQYF. The CDR3 bases are TGTGCCAGCAGCTATGGGGGACAAATCTCCTACGAGCAGTACTTC.

This sequence joins TRBV4-3 and TRBJ2-3, with 9 positions matching TRBD1. With 4 bases clipped from V and 4 bases from J, the junction kept 0 bases outside the gene matches. The length of the CDR3 is 13 residues. In germline, CDR1 is LGHNA, CDR2 YSLEER. CDR3: CASSRTGADTQYF. DNA of the CDR3: TGCGCCAGCAGCCGGACAGGGGCAGATACGCAGTATTTT.

This chain connects TRBV14 to TRBJ1-2, with D tentatively TRBD1 (5 bases). CDR1 and CDR2 from the germline V gene are SGHDN and FVKESK. V gave up 4 bases and J gave up 7 bases, with 10 bases separating them. There are 12 residues in the CDR3. CDR3 coding DNA: TGTGCCAGCAGCCGTGGGACGGGTGGCTACACCTTC. The encoded protein is CASSRGTGGYTF.

This sequence joins TRBV10-1 and TRBJ2-5, with a possible D match to TRBD2 (6 bases). Judging by the DNA end, TRBJ2-7 fits better; the J call may be wrong. This CDR3 has 18 residues. CDR1 is WNHNN and CDR2 is SYGVQD in the germline V gene (reference sequence). This CDR3 reads CASNTQGGHPGVAYEQYF. Written as DNA, the CDR3 is TGCGCCAGCAATACCCAGGGAGGACATCCCGGAGTCGCCTACGAGCAGTACTTC.

The chain combines TRBV27 with TRBJ2-7, with TRBD1 identical over 7 bases. Losses at the gene ends were 4 bases for V and 2 bases for J; bases not matched to a gene: 11. This CDR3 region has 16 residues. Germline V gives CDR1 MNHEY, CDR2 SMNVEV (reference sequence). For the CDR3, the DNA is TGTGCCAGCAGTTCCTCCCATAGACAGGGTCCCTACGAGCAGTACTTC. It yields the protein CASSSSHRQGPYEQYF.

The V gene is TRBV9, the J gene TRBJ2-1; 7 bases are a match to TRBD1. Unmatched junction bases numbered 12, after V lost 3 bases and J lost 0 bases. Germline V CDR1 and CDR2: SGDLS, YYNGEE. The CDR3 spans 18 residues. The CDR3 sequence is CASSANPGQPFSYNEQFF. The CDR3 DNA is TGTGCCAGCAGCGCAAACCCGGGACAGCCGTTCTCCTACAATGAGCAGTTCTTC.

The chain uses TRBV11-2 and TRBJ2-7; no clear D. CDR1 and CDR2 (germline): SGHAT, FQNNGV. Trimming pared 1 base from V and 2 bases from J, leaving 6 bases between. This CDR3 is 13 amino acids long. CDR3 in amino acids: CASSLAQTYEQYF. The CDR3 DNA follows: TGTGCCAGCAGCTTAGCACAGACCTACGAGCAGTACTTC.

The chain recombines TRBV27 with TRBJ1-1; no definite D call. Trimming took off 2 bases at V and 1 base at J, with 11 bases between the two ends. The CDR3 covers 15 residues. The germline V gene encodes CDR1 MNHEY and CDR2 SMNVEV (reference sequence). The CDR3 sequence is CASSLEAYANTEAFF. The CDR3 DNA is TGTGCCAGCAGTTTAGAAGCGTACGCGAACACTGAAGCTTTCTTT.

This chain uses TRBV4-3 with TRBJ2-5, with D possibly matching TRBD2 (6 bases). The CDR3 is 19 amino acids. Germline CDR1 is LGHNA and CDR2 is YSLEER. Deletions cut 2 bases from V and 3 bases from J, with 25 bases between. The CDR3 region is CASSQFYVKEKGLEETQYF. Written as DNA, the CDR3 is TGCGCCAGCAGCCAATTTTATGTGAAGGAGAAGGGACTCGAAGAGACCCAGTACTTC.

The chain combines TRBV4-1 with TRBJ2-3; a weak D match, TRBD1 (5 bases). The CDR3 consists of 15 residues. The germline V gene has CDR1 MGHRA and CDR2 YSYEKL. V lost 0 bases and J 4 bases, leaving 11 bases between the germline ends. The chain's CDR3 is CASSQDAVGADTQYF. Here the CDR3 DNA reads TGCGCCAGCAGCCAAGACGCAGTAGGGGCAGATACGCAGTATTTT.